This T cell receptor beta chain was sequenced for a study of spatial heterogeneity in lung cancer. Study context: Detected sequences consistently included more beta-chain ones than alpha-chain ones.

Every individual TCR cDNA molecule carried its own unique molecular identifier, which allowed correction of PCR and sequencing errors. TCRdb ran MiXCR on the 5' RACE reads and lists one entry per CDR3 protein. The sample includes around 60,000 distinct CDR3 sequences, roughly 8% of them seen just once. Time point reported: sample taken at primary tumor resection. Whole RNA came from tumor, nontumor lung or frozen PBMC and was sequenced without being sorted. This clonotype was counted many times. Its cognate antigen is unknown. Germline-derived CDR1 and CDR2 are MNHNS and SASEGT. V trimming: 6 bases; J trimming: 4 bases; junction bases outside the gene matches: 4. The CDR3 is 13 amino acids. Study conclusions and caveats: Ubiquitous expanded tumor TCRs showed up in blood more at resection than follow-up.

The sequence was collected from a female donor with early-stage non-small cell lung cancer. The sample was PBMCs, taken at surgery. The chain combines TRBV6-1 with TRBJ2-3, with 7 bases matching TRBD1. CDR3 in amino acids: CASRTGFSDTQYF. CDR3 nucleotide sequence: TGTGCCAGCAGGACAGGGTTTTCAGATACGCAGTATTTT.